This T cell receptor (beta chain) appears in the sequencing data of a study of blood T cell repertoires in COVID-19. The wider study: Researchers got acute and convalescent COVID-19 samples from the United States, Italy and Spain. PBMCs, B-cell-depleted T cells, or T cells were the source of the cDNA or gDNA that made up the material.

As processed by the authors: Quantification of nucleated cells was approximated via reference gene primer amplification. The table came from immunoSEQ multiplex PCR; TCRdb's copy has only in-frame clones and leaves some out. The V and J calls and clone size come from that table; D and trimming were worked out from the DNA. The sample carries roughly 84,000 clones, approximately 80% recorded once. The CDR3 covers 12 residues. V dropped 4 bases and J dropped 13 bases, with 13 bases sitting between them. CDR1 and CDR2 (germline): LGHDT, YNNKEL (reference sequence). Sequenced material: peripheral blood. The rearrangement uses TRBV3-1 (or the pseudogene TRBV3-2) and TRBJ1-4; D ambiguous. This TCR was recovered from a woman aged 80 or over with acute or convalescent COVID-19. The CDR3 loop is CASSLVSSGLFF. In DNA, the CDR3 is TGTGCCAGCAGCCTGGTTTCAAGCGGACTGTTTTTT.